A single sample gave rise to the 20 T cell receptor beta chains below, sequenced in a study of blood T cell repertoires in COVID-19. Sequenced by immunoSEQ multiplex PCR; TCRdb stores in-frame clones only, minus some. The repertoire holds around 430,000 clones, with around nine tenths as singletons. The sequencing input was PBMCs or T cells enriched from blood (not recorded which). These receptors were obtained from a woman aged 45-65 years who had recovered from COVID-19.

V usage is TRBV5-1 and J usage is TRBJ1-2; D is undetermined. Germline V CDR1 and CDR2: SGHRS, YFSETQ. The CDR3 sequence is 15 residues long. Deletions cut 1 base from V and 4 bases from J, with 14 bases between. CDR3 bases: TGCGCCAGCAGCTTGACGGGAGGGAAGGGCTATGGCTACACCTTC. Its protein is CASSLTGGKGYGYTF.

The sample holds one count of this clone. This chain connects TRBV7-8 to TRBJ2-7; no firm D call. The CDR3 contains 14 residues. The germline V gene encodes CDR1 SGHVS and CDR2 FQNEAQ. The V gene lost 9 bases and the J gene lost 2 bases, with 17 bases spanning the gap. The CDR3 here is CASAKSESTYEQYF. The CDR3 coding sequence is TGTGCCAGTGCTAAGTCGGAGAGCACCTACGAGCAGTACTTC.

The rearrangement joins TRBV19 to TRBJ2-6; 8 bases line up with TRBD1. The CDR3 sequence is 15 residues long. V was pared by 7 bases and J by 3 bases, with 5 bases of the junction left unmatched. Germline CDR1 is LNHDA and CDR2 is SQIVND (reference sequence). The chain's CDR3 is CASTNRGSGANVLTF. CDR3 DNA: TGTGCCAGTACGAACAGGGGGAGTGGGGCCAACGTCCTGACTTTC.

J is TRBJ1-2 and V is TRBV15; the match to TRBD1 covers 7 bases. V lost 4 bases to trimming and J lost 4 bases; unmatched junction nucleotides: 3. The CDR3 sequence is 13 residues long. CDR1 is LNHNV and CDR2 is YYDKDF in the germline V gene (reference sequence). The CDR3 DNA reads as TGTGCCACCAGCACGGGACAGTTCTATGGCTACACCTTC. Amino acids: CATSTGQFYGYTF.

The chain employs TRBV29-1 and TRBJ2-5; no firm D call. The CDR3 runs 15 residues. Between the trimmed V and J ends, which lost 3 bases and 2 bases, there was a span of 16 bases. Germline V gives CDR1 SQVTM, CDR2 ANQGSEA. The CDR3 DNA follows: TGCAGCGTTGACGTTGATAGAAGCGCTCAAGAGACCCAGTACTTC. Amino acid sequence: CSVDVDRSAQETQYF.

The genes are TRBV7-2 and TRBJ2-7; weak D call: TRBD2 (5 bases). From germline, CDR1 is SGHTA and CDR2 FQGNSA. The V end was cut by 5 bases, the J end by 5 bases, with 13 bases between. The CDR3 has 13 amino acids. The CDR3 protein is CASSRERYHEQYF. CDR3 DNA: TGTGCCAGCAGCAGGGAGAGGTACCACGAGCAGTACTTC. Based on the CDR3 plus reference TRBV7-2 and TRBJ2-7, the full variable domain is GAGVSQSPSNKVTEKGKDVELRCDPISGHTALYWYRQSLGQGLEFLIYFQGNSAPDKSGLPSDRFSAERTGGSVSTLTIQRTQQEDSAVYLCASSRERYHEQYFGPGTRLTVT.

The chain uses TRBV6-5 and TRBJ1-5; 9 bases map to TRBD1. With V trimmed by 5 bases and J by 6 bases, 5 bases remained unmatched. This CDR3 spans 14 amino acids. Germline CDR1 MNHEY, CDR2 SVGAGI. The CDR3 here is CASSRQGVGQPQHF. CDR3 bases: TGTGCCAGCAGTCGACAGGGGGTTGGTCAGCCCCAGCATTTT.

The CDR3 DNA follows: TGTGCCAGCTCACCATTCCAGAGCAATCAGCCCCAGCATTTT. It yields the protein CASSPFQSNQPQHF. The V call is TRBV18, the J call TRBJ1-5; the D is unclear. The germline gives CDR1 KGHSH, CDR2 LQKENI. V was clipped by 2 bases and J by 1 base, with 6 bases between them. This CDR3 is 14 amino acids long.

This sequence joins TRBV10-3 and TRBJ1-3, with D possibly TRBD1 on 6 matching bases. Trimming left V 5 bases short and J 4 bases short, with 15 bases between. Germline-derived CDR1 and CDR2 are ENHRY and SYGVKD. This CDR3 contains 15 residues. For the CDR3, the DNA is TGTGCCATCAGTCTCCAGGGGCCAGCAGGAAACACCATATATTTT. Protein sequence: CAISLQGPAGNTIYF.

This chain links TRBV4-3 with TRBJ2-7; TRBD1 is a possible D gene (6 bases). The CDR3 runs 15 residues. Germline CDR1 LGHNA, CDR2 YSLEER. V was clipped by 3 bases and J by 1 base, with 13 bases between them. The DNA of the CDR3 is TGCGCCAGCAGCCAGCAACAGGGTGTTTCCTACGAGCAGTACTTC. Amino acid sequence: CASSQQQGVSYEQYF.

The gene calls are TRBV4-2 and TRBJ1-1; D possibly corresponds to TRBD1 (5 bases). This CDR3 has 16 amino acids. The germline V gene encodes CDR1 LGHNA and CDR2 YNFKEQ. The germline V and J ends were trimmed by 4 bases and 1 base, with 16 bases remaining between them. The CDR3 reads CASSLEVTGGNTEAFF. The CDR3, as DNA: TGTGCCAGCAGCCTGGAAGTTACCGGGGGGAACACTGAAGCTTTCTTT.

The table lists this clone with many counts. For the CDR3, the DNA is TGTGCCAGCAGCTCCACCGGACAGGTCAAGGTGAACACTGAAGCTTTCTTT. Its translation is CASSSTGQVKVNTEAFF. V usage is TRBV7-9 and J usage is TRBJ1-1, with 7 bases that match TRBD1. The V gene end was trimmed by 4 bases and the J gene end by 0 bases; junction bases not matched to a gene: 11. This CDR3 is built from 17 residues. In germline, CDR1 is SEHNR, CDR2 FQNEAQ (reference sequence). The full variable domain, in which reference TRBV7-9 and TRBJ1-1 provide the parts outside the CDR3, is DTGVSQNPRHKITKRGQNVTFRCDPISEHNRLYWYRQTLGQGPEFLTYFQNEAQLEKSRLLSDRFSAERPKGSFSTLEIQRTEQGDSAMYLCASSSTGQVKVNTEAFFGQGTRLTVV.

The chain is built from TRBV19 and TRBJ1-5; TRBD1 matches at 8 bases. With 5 bases clipped from V and 1 base from J, the junction kept 4 bases outside the gene matches. The CDR3 totals 15 residues. Germline-derived CDR1 and CDR2 are LNHDA and SQIVND (reference sequence). Here the CDR3 DNA reads TGTGCCAGTAGTTACCGGGACAGGAGCAATCAGCCCCAGCATTTT. This sequence encodes CASSYRDRSNQPQHF.

The chain employs TRBV11-2 and TRBJ1-3; D is ambiguous. This CDR3 has 15 amino acids. CDR1 is SGHAT, CDR2 FQNNGV, per germline. The V end was cut by 6 bases, the J end by 0 bases, with 12 bases between. CDR3 loop: CASRSSTASGNTIYF. For the CDR3, the DNA is TGTGCCAGCAGATCAAGTACAGCCTCTGGAAACACCATATATTTT.

The genes are TRBV2 and TRBJ1-1, with a weak D call TRBD1 (6 bases). Trimming shortened V by 8 bases and J by 4 bases, and 17 bases separated the two germline ends. CDR1 and CDR2 from the germline V gene are SNHLY and FYNNEI. This CDR3 has 14 residues. DNA of the CDR3: TGTGCCAGCGGGGGCGGCAGGGCGACCACTGAAGCTTTCTTT. Its protein is CASGGGRATTEAFF. Supplemented by reference TRBV2 and TRBJ1-1, the full variable domain reads EPEVTQTPSHQVTQMGQEVILRCVPISNHLYFYWYRQILGQKVEFLVSFYNNEISEKSEIFDDQFSVERPDGSNFTLKIRSTKLEDSAMYFCASGGGRATTEAFFGQGTRLTVV.

The chain combines TRBV9 with TRBJ2-1; 10 bases are shared with TRBD2. In germline, CDR1 is SGDLS, CDR2 YYNGEE. With V trimmed by 4 bases and J by 8 bases, 6 bases remained unmatched. The CDR3 has 14 residues. CDR3 in DNA: TGTGCCAGCAGCATAGCGGGGGGCGCCGATGAGCAGTTCTTC. Translation gives CASSIAGGADEQFF.

A single count supports this clone. The V call is TRBV5-1, the J call TRBJ1-1; weak D call: TRBD1 (5 bases). Per the germline V gene, CDR1 is SGHRS and CDR2 is YFSETQ. Trimming cost V 0 bases and J 1 base, with 7 bases left between them. The CDR3 extends over 14 amino acids. CDR3 in DNA: TGCGCCAGCAGCTTGGTCGGACAGAACACTGAAGCTTTCTTT. Its protein product is CASSLVGQNTEAFF.

The CDR3 DNA sequence: TGTGCCAGCAATGTGGGAGTCTCTGAAGCTTTCTTT. Translated: CASNVGVSEAFF. The chain is built from TRBV5-6 and TRBJ1-1, with D uncertain. The CDR3 extends over 12 amino acids. Trimming shortened V by 6 bases and J by 6 bases, and 12 bases separated the two germline ends. Germline CDR1 reads SGHDT; CDR2 reads YYEEEE.

The V gene is TRBV25-1, the J gene TRBJ2-1; weak D call: TRBD1 (6 bases). The V gene's germline CDR1 is MGHDK and CDR2 SYGVNS. CDR3 length: 15 amino acids. V dropped 7 bases and J dropped 0 bases, with 13 bases sitting between them. The CDR3 DNA reads TGTGCCAGCAACAACAGGGCGAGCTCCTACAATGAGCAGTTCTTC. This sequence encodes CASNNRASSYNEQFF.

The CDR3 sequence is CASSLRDRTYEQYF. In nucleotides, the CDR3 is TGTGCCAGCAGCCTACGGGACAGAACCTACGAGCAGTACTTC. This chain connects TRBV14 to TRBJ2-7, with TRBD1 matching over 7 bases. Trimming removed 4 bases from V and 2 bases from J; junction bases left unmatched: 5. CDR1 and CDR2 from the germline V gene are SGHDN and FVKESK. This CDR3 is built from 14 residues.